This T cell receptor beta chain was recorded in a study of low-dose radiotherapy and immunotherapy resistance in tumors. As their treatment, donors received nivolumab, ipilimumab, aspirin, low-dose cyclophosphamide and low-dose radiotherapy. TRAV- and TRBV-specific primers were used for first-strand cDNA, which covered alpha and beta chains. A roughly 19-cycle PCR with a constant-region primer and V-primer adapter amplified TCRs. TCRdb reprocessed the reads with MiXCR, giving one entry per CDR3 protein. The repertoire holds 9,500 to 10,000 distinct CDR3 sequences, roughly four fifths seen once, with approximately 1.3% in the top ten. CDR1 and CDR2 from the germline V gene are SGHTA and FQGNSA. Trimming took 1 base from V and 1 from J, leaving 11 bases between them. The CDR3 runs 16 residues.

This chain links TRBV7-2 with TRBJ1-3; D might be TRBD1 (5 bases). This TCR came from a human donor with advanced metastatic prostate, ovarian, gallbladder or colorectal cancer (not recorded which). This table probably holds off-target reads from a library built for another chain. The chain's CDR3 is CASSLGGRTSGNTIYF. CDR3 coding DNA: TGTGCCAGCAGCTTAGGGGGCAGGACGTCTGGAAACACCATATATTTT.